This section outlines one T cell receptor beta chain sequence together with its context. Its specificity is unknown. These data are taken from a study of beta chain features in type 1 diabetes. General observations from the study: A moderate, significant TCRB CDR3 shortening appeared in type 1 diabetes across four CD4+ subsets. Patients with type 1 diabetes carried fewer insertions and had more deletions at their VDJ junctions.

The CDR3 loop spans 16 amino acids. After removal of 3 bases from V and 0 bases from J, the junction contained 6 bases not matched to a gene. Germline V CDR1 and CDR2: MDHEN, SYDVKM. As every portion of the isolated RNA was reverse transcribed, the sequencing read expressed TCRB transcripts. TCRdb's table, derived via immunoSEQ multiplex PCR, lists solely in-frame clones and lacks some. The profile covers almost 350,000 clones, with around 9.7% appearing a single time and around 1% taken by the ten largest. Each of the CD4+ naive, central memory, regulatory and stem cell-like memory populations was sorted via CD45RO/CCR7/CD25/CD127/CD95/CD27. Every sorted population was more than 95% pure.

This chain connects TRBV28 to TRBJ2-7; 9 bases agree with TRBD2. This sequence was found in a man aged 25-45 years with type 1 diabetes. What was sequenced was central memory CD4+ T cells from blood. CDR3 DNA: TGTGCCAGCAGTTTCCGTAGCGGGGGCCTCTCCTACGAGCAGTACTTC. This sequence encodes CASSFRSGGLSYEQYF.